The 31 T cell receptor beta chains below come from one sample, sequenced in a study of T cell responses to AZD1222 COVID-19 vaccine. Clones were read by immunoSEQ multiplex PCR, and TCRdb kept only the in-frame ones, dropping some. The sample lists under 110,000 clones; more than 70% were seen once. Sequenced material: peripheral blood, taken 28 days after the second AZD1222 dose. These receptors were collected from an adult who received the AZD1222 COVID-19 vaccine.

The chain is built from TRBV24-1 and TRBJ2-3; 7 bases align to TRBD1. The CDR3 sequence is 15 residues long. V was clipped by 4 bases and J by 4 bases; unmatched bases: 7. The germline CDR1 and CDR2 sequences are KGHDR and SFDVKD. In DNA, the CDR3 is TGTGCCACCAGTGACGACAGGGATCGGCCAGATACGCAGTATTTT. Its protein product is CATSDDRDRPDTQYF.

CDR3: CASSEQGDTQYF. The CDR3 DNA reads TGTGCCAGCAGTGAACAGGGAGATACGCAGTATTTT. The chain carries TRBV6-4 and TRBJ2-3; a weak D match, TRBD1 (6 bases). Germline V gives CDR1 MRHNA, CDR2 SNTAGT. CDR3 size: 12 residues. V lost 3 bases and J lost 5, with 6 bases in between.

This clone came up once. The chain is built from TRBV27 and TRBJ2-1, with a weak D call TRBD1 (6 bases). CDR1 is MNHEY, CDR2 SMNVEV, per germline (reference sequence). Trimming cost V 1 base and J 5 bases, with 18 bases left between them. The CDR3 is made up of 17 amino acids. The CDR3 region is CASSLWGDRRQNNEQFF. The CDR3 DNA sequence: TGTGCCAGCAGTTTATGGGGAGACAGGCGGCAAAACAATGAGCAGTTCTTC.

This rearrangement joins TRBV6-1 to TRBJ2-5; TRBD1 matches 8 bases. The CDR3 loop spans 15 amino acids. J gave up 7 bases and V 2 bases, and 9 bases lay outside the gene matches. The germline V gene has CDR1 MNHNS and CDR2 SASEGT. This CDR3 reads CASSELDRARGTQYF. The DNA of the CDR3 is TGTGCCAGCAGTGAATTGGACAGGGCCCGGGGGACCCAGTACTTC.

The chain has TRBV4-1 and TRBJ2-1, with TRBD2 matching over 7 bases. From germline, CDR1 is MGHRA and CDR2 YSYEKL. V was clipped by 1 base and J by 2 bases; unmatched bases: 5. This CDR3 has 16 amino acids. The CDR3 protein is CASSQVSLAAYNEQFF. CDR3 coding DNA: TGCGCCAGCAGCCAAGTAAGTCTAGCGGCCTACAATGAGCAGTTCTTC.

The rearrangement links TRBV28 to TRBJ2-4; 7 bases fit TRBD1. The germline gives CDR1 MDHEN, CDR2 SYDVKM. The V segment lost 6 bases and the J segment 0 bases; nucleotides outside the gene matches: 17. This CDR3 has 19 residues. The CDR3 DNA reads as TGTGCCAGCAGGTCCCGGGACAGCACGCCTCCCGTAGCCAAAAACATTCAGTACTTC. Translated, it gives CASRSRDSTPPVAKNIQYF.

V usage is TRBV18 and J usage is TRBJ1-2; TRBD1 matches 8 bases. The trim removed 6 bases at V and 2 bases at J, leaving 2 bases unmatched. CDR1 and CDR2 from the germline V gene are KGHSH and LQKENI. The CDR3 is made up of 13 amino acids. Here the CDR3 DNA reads TGTGCCAGCTCCCAGGGGGCCAACTATGGCTACACCTTC. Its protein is CASSQGANYGYTF.

CDR3 sequence reads: CAWAIGGGSYQETQYF. CDR3 nucleotide sequence: TGTGCCTGGGCCATAGGGGGCGGAAGCTACCAAGAGACCCAGTACTTC. The chain joins TRBV30 to TRBJ2-5; 7 bases line up with TRBD1. The germline gives CDR1 GTSNPN, CDR2 SVGIG (reference sequence). The CDR3 has 16 residues. The V and J ends lost 5 bases and 0 bases, in that order; junction bases with no gene match: 12. Together with reference TRBV30 and TRBJ2-5, the CDR3 gives the full variable domain: SQTIHQWPATLVQPVGSPLSLECTVEGTSNPNLYWYRQAAGRGLQLLFYSVGIGQISSEVPQNLSASRPQDRQFILSSKKLLLSDSGFYLCAWAIGGGSYQETQYFGPGTRLLVL.

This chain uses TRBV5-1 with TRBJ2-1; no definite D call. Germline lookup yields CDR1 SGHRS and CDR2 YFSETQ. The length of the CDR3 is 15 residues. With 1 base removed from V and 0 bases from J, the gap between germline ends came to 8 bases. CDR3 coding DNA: TGCGCCAGCAGCTTGTCCGTAACCTCCTACAATGAGCAGTTCTTC. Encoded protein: CASSLSVTSYNEQFF.

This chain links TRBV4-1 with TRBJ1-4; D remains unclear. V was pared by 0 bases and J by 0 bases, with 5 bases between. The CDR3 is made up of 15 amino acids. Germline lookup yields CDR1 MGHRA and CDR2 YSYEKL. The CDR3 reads CASSQDWTTNEKLFF. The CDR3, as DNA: TGCGCCAGCAGCCAAGACTGGACAACTAATGAAAAACTGTTTTTT.

The CDR3 DNA reads as TGTGCCAGCAGCGCTATCCGGGACACCTACACCGGGGAGCTGTTTTTT. It translates to CASSAIRDTYTGELFF. This chain joins TRBV9 and TRBJ2-2; perhaps TRBD1 as D (6 bases). V shed 3 bases and J shed 3 bases, with 15 bases lying between them. The CDR3 extends over 16 amino acids. Germline V CDR1 and CDR2: SGDLS, YYNGEE. The whole variable domain, filled in from reference TRBV9 and TRBJ2-2, reads DSGVTQTPKHLITATGQRVTLRCSPRSGDLSVYWYQQSLDQGLQFLIQYYNGEERAKGNILERFSAQQFPDLHSELNLSSLELGDSALYFCASSAIRDTYTGELFFGEGSRLTVL.

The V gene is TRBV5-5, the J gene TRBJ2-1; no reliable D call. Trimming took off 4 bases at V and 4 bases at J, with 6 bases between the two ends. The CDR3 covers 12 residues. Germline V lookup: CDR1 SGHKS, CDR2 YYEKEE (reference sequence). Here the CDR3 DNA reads TGTGCCAGCAGCCAAGATTACAATGAGCAGTTCTTC. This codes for CASSQDYNEQFF.

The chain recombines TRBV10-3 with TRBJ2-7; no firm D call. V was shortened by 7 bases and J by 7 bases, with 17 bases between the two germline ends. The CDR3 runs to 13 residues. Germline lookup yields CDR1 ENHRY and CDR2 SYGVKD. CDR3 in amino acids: CAIIEQPLGEQYF. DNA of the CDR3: TGTGCCATCATCGAACAGCCTCTGGGTGAGCAGTACTTC.

For the CDR3, the DNA is TGTGCCAGTATTTTTTCGACAGGGGAAATGAACACTGAAGCTTTCTTT. Its protein product is CASIFSTGEMNTEAFF. The chain employs TRBV19 and TRBJ1-1; 8 bases match TRBD1. Germline CDR1 reads LNHDA; CDR2 reads SQIVND (reference sequence). Germline trimming cut 7 bases from V and 0 bases from J; bases unmatched to any gene: 10. The CDR3 runs 16 residues.

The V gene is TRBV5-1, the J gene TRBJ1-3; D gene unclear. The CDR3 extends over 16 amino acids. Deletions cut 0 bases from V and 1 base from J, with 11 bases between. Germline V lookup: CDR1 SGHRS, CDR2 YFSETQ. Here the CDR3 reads CASSLGRMISGNTIYF. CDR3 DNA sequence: TGCGCCAGCAGCTTGGGACGGATGATTTCTGGAAACACCATATATTTT. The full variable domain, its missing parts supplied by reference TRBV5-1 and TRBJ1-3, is KAGVTQTPRYLIKTRGQQVTLSCSPISGHRSVSWYQQTPGQGLQFLFEYFSETQRNKGNFPGRFSGRQFSNSRSEMNVSTLELGDSALYLCASSLGRMISGNTIYFGEGSWLTVV.

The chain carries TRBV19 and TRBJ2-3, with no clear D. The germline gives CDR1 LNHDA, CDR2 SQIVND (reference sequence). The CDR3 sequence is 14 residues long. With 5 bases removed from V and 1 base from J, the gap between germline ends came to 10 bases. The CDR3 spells CASSVGFRTDTQYF. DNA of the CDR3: TGTGCCAGTAGTGTGGGGTTTCGCACAGATACGCAGTATTTT.

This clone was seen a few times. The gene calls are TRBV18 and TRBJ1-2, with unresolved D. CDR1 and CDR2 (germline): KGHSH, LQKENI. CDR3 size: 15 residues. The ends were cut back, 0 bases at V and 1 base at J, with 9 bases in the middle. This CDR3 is CASSPPGRVNYGYTF. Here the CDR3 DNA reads TGTGCCAGCTCACCACCGGGGAGGGTTAACTATGGCTACACCTTC.

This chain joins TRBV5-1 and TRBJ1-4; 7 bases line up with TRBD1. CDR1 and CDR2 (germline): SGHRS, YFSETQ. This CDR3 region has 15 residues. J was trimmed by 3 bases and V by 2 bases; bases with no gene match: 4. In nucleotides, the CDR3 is TGCGCCAGCAGCTTCCTGACAGGGTCTAATGAAAAACTGTTTTTT. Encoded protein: CASSFLTGSNEKLFF. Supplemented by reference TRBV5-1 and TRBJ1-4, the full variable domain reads KAGVTQTPRYLIKTRGQQVTLSCSPISGHRSVSWYQQTPGQGLQFLFEYFSETQRNKGNFPGRFSGRQFSNSRSEMNVSTLELGDSALYLCASSFLTGSNEKLFFGSGTQLSVL.

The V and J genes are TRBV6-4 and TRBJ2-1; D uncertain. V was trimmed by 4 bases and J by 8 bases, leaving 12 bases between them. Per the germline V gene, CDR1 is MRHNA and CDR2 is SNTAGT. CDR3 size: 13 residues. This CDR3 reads CASSGEAGYEQFF. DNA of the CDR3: TGTGCCAGCAGTGGAGAAGCTGGCTATGAGCAGTTCTTC.

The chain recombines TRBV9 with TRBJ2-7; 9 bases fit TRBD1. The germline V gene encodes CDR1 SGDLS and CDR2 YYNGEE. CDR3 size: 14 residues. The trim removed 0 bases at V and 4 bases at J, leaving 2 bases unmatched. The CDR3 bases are TGTGCCAGCAGCGTAGGGGACAGGGAATACGAGCAGTACTTC. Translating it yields CASSVGDREYEQYF.

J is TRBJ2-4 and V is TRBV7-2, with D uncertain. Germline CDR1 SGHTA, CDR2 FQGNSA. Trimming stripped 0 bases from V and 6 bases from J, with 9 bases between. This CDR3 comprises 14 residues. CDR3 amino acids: CASSLATERNIQYF. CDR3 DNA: TGTGCCAGCAGCTTAGCCACGGAGAGAAACATTCAGTACTTC.

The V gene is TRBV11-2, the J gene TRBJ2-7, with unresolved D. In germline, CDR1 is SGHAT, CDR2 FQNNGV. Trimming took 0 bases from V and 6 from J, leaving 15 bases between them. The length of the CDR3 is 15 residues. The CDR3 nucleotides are TGTGCCAGCAGCTTAGATCCCAGGAGTTCCCTCGAGCAGTACTTC. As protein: CASSLDPRSSLEQYF.

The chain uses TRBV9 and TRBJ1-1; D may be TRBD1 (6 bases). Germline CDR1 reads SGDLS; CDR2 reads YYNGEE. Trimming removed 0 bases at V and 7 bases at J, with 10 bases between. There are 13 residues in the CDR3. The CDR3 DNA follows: TGTGCCAGCAGCGTAGGTGCCAGGGGTGAAGCTTTCTTT. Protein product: CASSVGARGEAFF.

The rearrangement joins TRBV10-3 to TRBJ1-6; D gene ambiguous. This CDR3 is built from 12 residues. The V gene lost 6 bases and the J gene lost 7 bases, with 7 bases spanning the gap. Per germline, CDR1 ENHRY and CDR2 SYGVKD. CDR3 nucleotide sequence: TGTGCCATCAGCCCCGGGAATTCACCCCTCCACTTT. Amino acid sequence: CAISPGNSPLHF.

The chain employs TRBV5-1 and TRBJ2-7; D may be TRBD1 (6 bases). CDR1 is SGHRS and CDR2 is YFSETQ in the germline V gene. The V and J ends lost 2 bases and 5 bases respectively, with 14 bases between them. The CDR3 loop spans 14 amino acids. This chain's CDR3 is CASSFNGGFNEQYF. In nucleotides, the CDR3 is TGCGCCAGCAGCTTTAATGGGGGCTTCAACGAGCAGTACTTC.

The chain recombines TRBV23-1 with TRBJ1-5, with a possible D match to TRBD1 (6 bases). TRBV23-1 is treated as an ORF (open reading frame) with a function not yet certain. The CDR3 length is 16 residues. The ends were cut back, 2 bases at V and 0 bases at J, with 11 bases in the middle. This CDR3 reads CASSQDTGISNQPQHF. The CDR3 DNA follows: TGCGCCAGCAGTCAAGACACAGGGATTAGCAATCAGCCCCAGCATTTT.

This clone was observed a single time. The CDR3 is CASSPGLAGVGELFF. The CDR3 DNA reads TGTGCCAGCAGCCCCGGACTAGCGGGGGTCGGGGAGCTGTTTTTT. The V gene is TRBV6-2 or TRBV6-3, the J gene TRBJ2-2; 13 bases are a match to TRBD2. V trimming: 6 bases; J trimming: 7 bases; junction bases outside the gene matches: 5. From germline, CDR1 is MNHEY and CDR2 SVGEGT. This CDR3 comprises 15 residues.

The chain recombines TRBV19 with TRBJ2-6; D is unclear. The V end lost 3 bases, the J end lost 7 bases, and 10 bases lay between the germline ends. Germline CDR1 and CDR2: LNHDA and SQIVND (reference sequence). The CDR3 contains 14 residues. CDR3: CASSMLSLANVLTF. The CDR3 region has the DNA TGTGCCAGTAGTATGCTGAGTCTCGCCAACGTCCTGACTTTC.

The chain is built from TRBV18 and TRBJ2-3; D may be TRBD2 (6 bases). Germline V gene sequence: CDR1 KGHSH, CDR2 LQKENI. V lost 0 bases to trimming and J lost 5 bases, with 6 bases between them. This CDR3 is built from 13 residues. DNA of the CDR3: TGTGCCAGCTCACCACCGGGAGGAGATACGCAGTATTTT. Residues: CASSPPGGDTQYF.

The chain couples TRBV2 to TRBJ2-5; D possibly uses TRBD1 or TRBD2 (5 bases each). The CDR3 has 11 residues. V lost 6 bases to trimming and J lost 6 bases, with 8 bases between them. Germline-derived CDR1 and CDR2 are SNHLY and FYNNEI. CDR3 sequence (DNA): TGTGCCAGCAGGGGGGAAAAGACCCAGTACTTC. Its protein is CASRGEKTQYF.

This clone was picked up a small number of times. The CDR3 reads CASSDGAEADTQYF. DNA for the CDR3: TGTGCCAGCAGTGACGGGGCGGAGGCAGATACGCAGTATTTT. This sequence joins TRBV6-4 and TRBJ2-3; TRBD1 or TRBD2 may be the D gene (5 bases each). The CDR3 totals 14 residues. Between the trimmed V and J ends, which lost 2 bases and 4 bases, there was a span of 10 bases. Germline CDR1 and CDR2: MRHNA and SNTAGT.